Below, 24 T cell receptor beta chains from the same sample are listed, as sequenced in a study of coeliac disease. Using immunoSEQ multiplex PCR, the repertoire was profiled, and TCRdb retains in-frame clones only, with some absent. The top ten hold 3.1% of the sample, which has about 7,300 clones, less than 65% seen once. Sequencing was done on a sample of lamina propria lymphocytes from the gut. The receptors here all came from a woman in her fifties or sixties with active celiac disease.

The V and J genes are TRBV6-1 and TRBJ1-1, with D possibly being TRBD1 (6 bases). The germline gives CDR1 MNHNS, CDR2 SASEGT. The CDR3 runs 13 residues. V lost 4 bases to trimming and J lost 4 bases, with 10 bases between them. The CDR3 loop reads CASSATGSTEAFF. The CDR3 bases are TGTGCCAGCAGTGCAACAGGGAGCACTGAAGCTTTCTTT.

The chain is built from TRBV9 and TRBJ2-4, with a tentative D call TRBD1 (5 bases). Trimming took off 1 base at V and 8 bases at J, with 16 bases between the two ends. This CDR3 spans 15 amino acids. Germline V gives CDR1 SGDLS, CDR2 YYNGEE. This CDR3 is CASSVSAAPRDIQYF. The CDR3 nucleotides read TGTGCCAGCAGCGTAAGTGCAGCTCCCAGGGACATTCAGTACTTC.

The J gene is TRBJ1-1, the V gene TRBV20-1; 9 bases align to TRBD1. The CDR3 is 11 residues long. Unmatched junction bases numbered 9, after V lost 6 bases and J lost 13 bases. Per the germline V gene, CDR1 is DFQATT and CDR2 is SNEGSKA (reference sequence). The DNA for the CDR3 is TGCAGTGCCCCCGGGACAGGGAACGATTTCTTT. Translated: CSAPGTGNDFF.

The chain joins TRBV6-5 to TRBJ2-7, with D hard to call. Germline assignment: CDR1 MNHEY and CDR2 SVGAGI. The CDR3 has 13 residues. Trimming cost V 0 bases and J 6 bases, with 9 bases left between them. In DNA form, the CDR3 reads TGTGCCAGCAGTTACTCTCCTTCGGGCGAGCAGTACTTC. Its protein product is CASSYSPSGEQYF.

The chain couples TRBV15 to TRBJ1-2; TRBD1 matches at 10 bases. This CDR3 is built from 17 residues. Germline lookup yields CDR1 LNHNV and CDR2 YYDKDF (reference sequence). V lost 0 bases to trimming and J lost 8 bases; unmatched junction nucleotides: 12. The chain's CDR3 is CATSRDGTGVDGEGYTF. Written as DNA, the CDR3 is TGTGCCACCAGCAGAGATGGGACAGGGGTAGACGGTGAAGGCTACACCTTC.

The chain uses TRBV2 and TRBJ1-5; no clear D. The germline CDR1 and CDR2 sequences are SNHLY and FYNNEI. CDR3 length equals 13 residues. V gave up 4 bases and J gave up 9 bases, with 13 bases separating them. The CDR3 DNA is TGTGCCAGCAGTGCGGCAGGATCGAGGCCCCAGCATTTT. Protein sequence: CASSAAGSRPQHF.

This CDR3 is CASSSGRRNTGELFF. The CDR3 DNA sequence: TGTGCCAGCAGTTCCGGTAGGAGAAACACCGGGGAGCTGTTTTTT. The chain links TRBV27 to TRBJ2-2; D is unresolved. CDR1 MNHEY and CDR2 SMNVEV come from the germline V gene (reference sequence). This CDR3 has 15 amino acids. Trimming left V 4 bases short and J 2 bases short, with 11 bases between.

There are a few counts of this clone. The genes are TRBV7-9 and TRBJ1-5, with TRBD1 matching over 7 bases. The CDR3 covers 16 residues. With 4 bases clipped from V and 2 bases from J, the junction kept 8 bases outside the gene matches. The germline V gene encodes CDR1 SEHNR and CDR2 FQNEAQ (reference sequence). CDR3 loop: CASSSDRDFGNQPQHF. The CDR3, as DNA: TGTGCCAGCAGCTCCGACAGGGATTTTGGCAATCAGCCCCAGCATTTT.

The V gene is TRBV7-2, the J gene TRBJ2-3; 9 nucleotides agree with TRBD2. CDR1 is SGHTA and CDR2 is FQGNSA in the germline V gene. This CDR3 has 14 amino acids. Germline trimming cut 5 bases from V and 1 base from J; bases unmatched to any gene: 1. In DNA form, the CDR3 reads TGTGCCAGCAGCCCTAGCGGGGGCACAGATACGCAGTATTTT. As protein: CASSPSGGTDTQYF.

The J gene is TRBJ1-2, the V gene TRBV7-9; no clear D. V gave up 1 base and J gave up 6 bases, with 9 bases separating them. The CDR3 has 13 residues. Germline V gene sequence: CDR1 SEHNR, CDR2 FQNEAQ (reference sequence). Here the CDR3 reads CASSLVLGDGYTF. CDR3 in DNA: TGTGCCAGCAGCTTAGTACTAGGCGATGGCTACACCTTC. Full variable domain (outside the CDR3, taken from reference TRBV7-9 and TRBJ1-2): DTGVSQNPRHKITKRGQNVTFRCDPISEHNRLYWYRQTLGQGPEFLTYFQNEAQLEKSRLLSDRFSAERPKGSFSTLEIQRTEQGDSAMYLCASSLVLGDGYTFGSGTRLTVV.

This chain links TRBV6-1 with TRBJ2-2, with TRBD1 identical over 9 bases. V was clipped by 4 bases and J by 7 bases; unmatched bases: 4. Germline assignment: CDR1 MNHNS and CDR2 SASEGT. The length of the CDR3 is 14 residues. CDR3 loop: CASSVQGAGGELFF. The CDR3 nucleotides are TGTGCCAGCAGTGTACAGGGGGCCGGCGGGGAGCTGTTTTTT.

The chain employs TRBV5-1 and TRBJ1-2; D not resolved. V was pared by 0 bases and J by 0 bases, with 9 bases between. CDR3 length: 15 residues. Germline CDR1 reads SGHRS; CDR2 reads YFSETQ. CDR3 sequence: CASSLALAANYGYTF. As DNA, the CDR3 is TGCGCCAGCAGCTTGGCGCTGGCGGCTAACTATGGCTACACCTTC.

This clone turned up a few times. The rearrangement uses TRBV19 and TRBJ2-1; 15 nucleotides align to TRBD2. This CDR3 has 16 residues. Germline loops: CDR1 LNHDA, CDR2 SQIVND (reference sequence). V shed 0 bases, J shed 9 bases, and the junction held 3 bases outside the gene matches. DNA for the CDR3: TGTGCCAGTAGTATAGAGGGGACTAGCGGGAGGAGTGAGCAGTTCTTC. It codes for CASSIEGTSGRSEQFF.

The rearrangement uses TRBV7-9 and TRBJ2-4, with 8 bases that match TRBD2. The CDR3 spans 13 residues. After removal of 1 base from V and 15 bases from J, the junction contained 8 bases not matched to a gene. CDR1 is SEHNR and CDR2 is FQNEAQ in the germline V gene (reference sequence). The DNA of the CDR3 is TGTGCCAGCAGCTTAGGGGGACGGGGGGGTTGGTACTTC. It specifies CASSLGGRGGWYF.

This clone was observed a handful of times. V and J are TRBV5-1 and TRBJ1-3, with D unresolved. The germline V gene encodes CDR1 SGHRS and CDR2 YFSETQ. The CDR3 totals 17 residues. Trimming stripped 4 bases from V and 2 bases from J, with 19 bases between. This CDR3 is CASSRGIGLETGNTIYF. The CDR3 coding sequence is TGCGCCAGCAGCCGGGGTATAGGGCTAGAAACTGGAAACACCATATATTTT.

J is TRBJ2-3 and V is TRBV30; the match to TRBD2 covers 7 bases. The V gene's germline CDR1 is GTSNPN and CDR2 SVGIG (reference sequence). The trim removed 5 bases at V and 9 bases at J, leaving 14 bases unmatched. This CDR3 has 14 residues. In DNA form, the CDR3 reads TGTGCCTGGGGGGTTCTAGCGGACTCGGGGACGCAGTATTTT. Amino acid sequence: CAWGVLADSGTQYF. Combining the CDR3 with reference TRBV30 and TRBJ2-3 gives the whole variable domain SQTIHQWPATLVQPVGSPLSLECTVEGTSNPNLYWYRQAAGRGLQLLFYSVGIGQISSEVPQNLSASRPQDRQFILSSKKLLLSDSGFYLCAWGVLADSGTQYFGPGTRLTVL.

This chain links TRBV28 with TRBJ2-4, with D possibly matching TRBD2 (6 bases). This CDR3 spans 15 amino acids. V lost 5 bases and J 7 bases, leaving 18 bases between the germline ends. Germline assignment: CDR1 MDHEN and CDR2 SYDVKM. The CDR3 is CASSPHGGGGNIQYF. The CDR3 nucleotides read TGTGCCAGCAGTCCCCACGGGGGTGGGGGGAACATTCAGTACTTC.

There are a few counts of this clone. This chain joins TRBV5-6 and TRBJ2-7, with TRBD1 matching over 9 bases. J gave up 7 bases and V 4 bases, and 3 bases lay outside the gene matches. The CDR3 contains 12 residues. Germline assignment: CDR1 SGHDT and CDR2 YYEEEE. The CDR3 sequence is CASSIGTGEQYF. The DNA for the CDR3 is TGTGCCAGCAGCATCGGGACAGGGGAGCAGTACTTC.

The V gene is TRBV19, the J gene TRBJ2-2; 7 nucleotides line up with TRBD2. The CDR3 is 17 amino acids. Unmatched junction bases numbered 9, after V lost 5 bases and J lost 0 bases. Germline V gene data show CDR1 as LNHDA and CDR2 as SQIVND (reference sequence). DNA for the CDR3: TGTGCCAGTAGTTCCACCCCCCTAGCGGCGAACACCGGGGAGCTGTTTTTT. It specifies CASSSTPLAANTGELFF.

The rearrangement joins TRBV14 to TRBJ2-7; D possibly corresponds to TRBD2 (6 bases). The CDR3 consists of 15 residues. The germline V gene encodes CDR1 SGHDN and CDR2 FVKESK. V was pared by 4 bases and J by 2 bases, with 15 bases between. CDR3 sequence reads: CASSPSASVAYEQYF. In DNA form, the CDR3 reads TGTGCCAGCAGCCCCAGCGCTAGCGTAGCCTACGAGCAGTACTTC.

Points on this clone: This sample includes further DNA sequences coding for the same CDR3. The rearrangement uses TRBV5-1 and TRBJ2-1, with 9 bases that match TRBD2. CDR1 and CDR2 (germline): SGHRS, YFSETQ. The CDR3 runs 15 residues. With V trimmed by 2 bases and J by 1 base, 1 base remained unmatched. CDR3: CASSLTSGSYNEQFF. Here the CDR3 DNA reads TGCGCCAGCAGCTTAACTAGCGGGTCCTACAATGAGCAGTTCTTC. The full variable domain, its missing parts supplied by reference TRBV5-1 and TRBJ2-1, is KAGVTQTPRYLIKTRGQQVTLSCSPISGHRSVSWYQQTPGQGLQFLFEYFSETQRNKGNFPGRFSGRQFSNSRSEMNVSTLELGDSALYLCASSLTSGSYNEQFFGPGTRLTVL.

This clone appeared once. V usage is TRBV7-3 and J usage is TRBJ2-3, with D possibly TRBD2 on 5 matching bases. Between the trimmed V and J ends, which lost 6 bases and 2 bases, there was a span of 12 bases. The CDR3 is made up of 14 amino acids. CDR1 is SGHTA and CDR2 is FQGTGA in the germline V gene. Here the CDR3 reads CASSRAAITDTQYF. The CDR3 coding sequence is TGTGCCAGCAGTCGAGCGGCAATCACAGATACGCAGTATTTT.

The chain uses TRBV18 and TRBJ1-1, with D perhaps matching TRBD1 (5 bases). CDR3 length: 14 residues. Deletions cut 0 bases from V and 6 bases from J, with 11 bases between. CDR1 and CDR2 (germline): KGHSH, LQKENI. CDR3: CASSPPGGDAEAFF. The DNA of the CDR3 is TGTGCCAGCTCACCACCGGGGGGTGACGCTGAAGCTTTCTTT.

Here the CDR3 DNA reads TGCGCCAGCAGCTTGCAGGGACAGGAACGAACAGATACGCAGTATTTT. It encodes CASSLQGQERTDTQYF. The V gene is TRBV5-1, the J gene TRBJ2-3; 8 positions agree with TRBD1. V gave up 1 base and J gave up 3 bases; unmatched junction bases: 7. The CDR3 runs 16 residues. Germline V lookup: CDR1 SGHRS, CDR2 YFSETQ.